The TCR beta chain described here comes from a study of blood T cell repertoires in COVID-19. Study as a whole: From T cells, B-cell-depleted T cells, or PBMCs came the material, which was cDNA or gDNA.

How the authors handled the data: Estimation of nucleated cell counts was performed using reference gene primer amplification. TCRdb's table, derived via immunoSEQ multiplex PCR, lists solely in-frame clones and lacks some. That table is the source of V, J and clone size, and D and trimming were worked out from the DNA. The data show around 110,000 clones, around 83% seen once. Sequences were obtained from peripheral blood. This clonotype originated in a man between 65 and 85 years old with acute or convalescent COVID-19.

The CDR3 loop reads CASSELRLSTEAFF. CDR3 DNA: TGTGCCAGCAGTGAGCTACGACTGAGCACTGAAGCTTTCTTT. The chain couples TRBV6-1 to TRBJ1-1, with D hard to call. Trimming removed 3 bases at V and 4 bases at J, with 12 bases between. CDR3 length equals 14 residues. The germline CDR1 and CDR2 sequences are MNHNS and SASEGT.